This T cell receptor beta chain was recovered during a study of early T cells in non-severe SARS-CoV-2 infection. Study-level information: Chains were unpaired, as sequencing was done on bulk RNA from unsorted whole blood. Study-wide results and limits: VDJdb matching, biased toward anti-spike CD8 responses, missed private and CD4 specificities.

V shed 5 bases and J shed 7 bases, with 21 bases lying between them. The CDR3 length is 15 residues. Germline lookup yields CDR1 SEHNR and CDR2 FQNEAQ (reference sequence). Separate cDNA molecules each had unique molecular identifiers attached to them. TCRdb re-called the 5' RACE reads with MiXCR, one entry per CDR3 protein. The sample includes around 50,000 distinct CDR3 sequences, under 15% seen only once; the top ten take around 3.8%. This clonotype was found many times. Its antigen is still unknown. The chain is built from TRBV7-9 and TRBJ2-7; D remains unclear. The sample was whole blood. This receptor was taken from an adult who was a healthcare worker with PCR-confirmed SARS-CoV-2 infection or an uninfected control (not recorded which). CDR3: CASSPTSGRAVEQYF. In DNA, the CDR3 is TGTGCCAGCAGCCCAACATCGGGCCGTGCGGTGGAGCAGTACTTC.